This T cell receptor beta chain was observed in a study of blood T cell repertoires in COVID-19. As for the study in general: Whether acute or convalescent, the COVID-19 samples came from the United States, Italy and Spain.

From germline, CDR1 is SNHLY and CDR2 FYNNEI. V lost 5 bases to trimming and J lost 10 bases, with 17 bases between them. The CDR3 covers 13 residues. Profiling relied on immunoSEQ multiplex PCR, and the TCRdb table lists in-frame clones only, not all of them. The sample contains roughly 200,000 clones, around 84% of which appear only once. Which cohort a participant joined came from the clinical history participants gave. J is TRBJ1-1 and V is TRBV2, with D perhaps matching TRBD1 (5 bases). This TCR was sampled from a man in his forties who had recovered from COVID-19. The sequenced sample was PBMCs or T cells enriched from blood (not recorded which). The CDR3 DNA reads TGTGCCAGCAGTCCCTGGGGCCCAAGAGGAGCTTTCTTT. As protein: CASSPWGPRGAFF.